This TCR beta chain was sequenced in a study of shared clonotypes between healthy human individuals. In the case of this clone: The antigen is unknown.

Findings of the study overall: Generation of non-shared clonotypes was less probable than generation of clonotypes shared by all four donors. The diversity represented, both genetic and in exposure history, was limited by few donors.

The table came from immunoSEQ multiplex PCR; TCRdb's copy has only in-frame clones and leaves some out. The repertoire holds hundreds of thousands of clones, with more than 95% as singletons. Between the trimmed V and J ends, which lost 2 bases and 11 bases, there was a span of 7 bases. Germline CDR1 is MNHEY and CDR2 is SMNVEV (reference sequence). There are 11 residues in the CDR3. Naive CD8 cells comprised CD45RO-negative, CCR7-positively selected cells, excluding terminally differentiated effector memory CD45RA+ cells. This TCR came from a man between 25 and 39 years old in good health. Specimen: naive CD8+ T cells sorted from blood. This rearrangement joins TRBV27 to TRBJ2-1, with unresolved D. CDR3 DNA: TGTGCCAGCAGTTTAGGGTTTAAGCAGTTCTTC. Its translation: CASSLGFKQFF.